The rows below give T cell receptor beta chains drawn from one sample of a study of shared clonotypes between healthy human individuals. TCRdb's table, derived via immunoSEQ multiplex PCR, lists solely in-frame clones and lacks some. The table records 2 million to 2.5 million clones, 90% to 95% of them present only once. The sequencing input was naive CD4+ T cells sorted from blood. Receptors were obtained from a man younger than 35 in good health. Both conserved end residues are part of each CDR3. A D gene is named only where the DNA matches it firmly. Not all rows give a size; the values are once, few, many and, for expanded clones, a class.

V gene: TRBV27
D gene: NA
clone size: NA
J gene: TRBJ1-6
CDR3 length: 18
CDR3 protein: CASSGGTFFSSYNSPLHF
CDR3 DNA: TGTGCCAGCAGTGGGGGGACATTTTTTAGCTCCTATAATTCACCCCTCCACTTT

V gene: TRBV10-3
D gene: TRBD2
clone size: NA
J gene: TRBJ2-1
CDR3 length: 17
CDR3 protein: CAISVGTSGRLYNEQFF
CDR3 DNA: TGTGCCATCAGTGTAGGGACCAGCGGGAGATTATACAATGAGCAGTTCTTC

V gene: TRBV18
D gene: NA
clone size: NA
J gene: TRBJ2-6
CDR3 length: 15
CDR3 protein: CASSPSESGANVLTF
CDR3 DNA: TGTGCCAGCTCACCGTCAGAGTCTGGGGCCAACGTCCTGACTTTC

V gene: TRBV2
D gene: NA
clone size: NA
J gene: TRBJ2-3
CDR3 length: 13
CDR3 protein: CASREDVTDTQYF
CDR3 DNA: TGTGCCAGCAGGGAGGATGTCACAGATACGCAGTATTTT

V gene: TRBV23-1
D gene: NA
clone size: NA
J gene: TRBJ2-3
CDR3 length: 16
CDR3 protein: CASSPLWAVGTDTQYF
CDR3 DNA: TGCGCCAGCAGTCCCCTTTGGGCAGTTGGCACAGATACGCAGTATTTT

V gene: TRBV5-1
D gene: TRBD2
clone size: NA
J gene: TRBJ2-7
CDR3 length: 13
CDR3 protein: CASRTSGAYEQYF
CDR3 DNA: TGCGCCAGCAGAACTAGCGGAGCCTACGAGCAGTACTTC

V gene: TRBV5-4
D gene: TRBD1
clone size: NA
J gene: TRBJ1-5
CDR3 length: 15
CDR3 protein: CASSQEGQGNQPQHF
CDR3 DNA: TGTGCCAGCAGCCAGGAAGGACAGGGCAATCAGCCCCAGCATTTT

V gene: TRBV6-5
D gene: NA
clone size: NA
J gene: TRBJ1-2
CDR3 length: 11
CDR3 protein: CASSRGFGYTF
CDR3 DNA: TGTGCCAGCTCCAGGGGATTTGGCTACACCTTC

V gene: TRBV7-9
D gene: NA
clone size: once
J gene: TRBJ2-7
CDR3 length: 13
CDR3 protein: CASSQQSVHEQYF
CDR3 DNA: TGTGCCAGCAGCCAGCAAAGCGTTCACGAGCAGTACTTC

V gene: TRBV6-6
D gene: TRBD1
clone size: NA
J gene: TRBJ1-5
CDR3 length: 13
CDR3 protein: CASRGQGHQPQHF
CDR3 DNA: TGTGCCAGCAGGGGACAGGGTCATCAGCCCCAGCATTTT

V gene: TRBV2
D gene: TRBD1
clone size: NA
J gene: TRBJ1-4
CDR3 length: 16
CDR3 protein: CASIERPGQPNEKLFF
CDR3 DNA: TGTGCCAGCATCGAACGGCCGGGACAGCCTAATGAAAAACTGTTTTTT

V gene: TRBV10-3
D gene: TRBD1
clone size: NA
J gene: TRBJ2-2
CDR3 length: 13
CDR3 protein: CAISEWDSGELFF
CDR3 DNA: TGTGCCATCAGTGAGTGGGACAGCGGGGAGCTGTTTTTT

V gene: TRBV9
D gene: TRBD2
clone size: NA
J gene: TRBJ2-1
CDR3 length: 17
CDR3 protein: CASSVKGIGLADNEQFF
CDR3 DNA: TGTGCCAGCAGCGTAAAAGGTATCGGACTAGCGGACAATGAGCAGTTCTTC

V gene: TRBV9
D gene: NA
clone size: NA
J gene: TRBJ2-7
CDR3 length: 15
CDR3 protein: CASSVATGPAYEQYF
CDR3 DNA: TGTGCCAGCAGCGTAGCCACGGGGCCTGCCTACGAGCAGTACTTC

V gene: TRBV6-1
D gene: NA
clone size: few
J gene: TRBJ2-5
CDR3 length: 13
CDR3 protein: CASSDTRRETQYF
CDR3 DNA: TGTGCCAGCAGCGATACTCGCAGAGAGACCCAGTACTTC

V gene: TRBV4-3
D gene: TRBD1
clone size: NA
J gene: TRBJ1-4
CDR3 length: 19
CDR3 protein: CASSRTGTGASGTNEKLFF
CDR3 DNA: TGCGCCAGCAGCCGAACCGGGACAGGGGCAAGCGGGACTAATGAAAAACTGTTTTTT

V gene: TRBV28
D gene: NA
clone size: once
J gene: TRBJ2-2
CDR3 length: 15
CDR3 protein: CASGTLGASDGELFF
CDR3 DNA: TGTGCCAGCGGAACTTTAGGGGCCTCGGACGGGGAGCTGTTTTTT

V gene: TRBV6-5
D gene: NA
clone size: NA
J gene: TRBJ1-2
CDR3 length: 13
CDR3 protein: CASRRQEGYGYTF
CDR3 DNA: TGTGCCAGCAGGAGACAGGAGGGTTATGGCTACACCTTC

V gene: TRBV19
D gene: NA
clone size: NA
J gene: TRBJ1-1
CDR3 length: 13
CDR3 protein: CASGTHTNTEAFF
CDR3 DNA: TGTGCCAGTGGGACGCATACTAACACTGAAGCTTTCTTT

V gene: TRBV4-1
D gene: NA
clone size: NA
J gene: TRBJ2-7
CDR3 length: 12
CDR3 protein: CASSQQGVKQYF
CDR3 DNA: TGCGCCAGCAGCCAACAGGGAGTCAAGCAGTACTTC

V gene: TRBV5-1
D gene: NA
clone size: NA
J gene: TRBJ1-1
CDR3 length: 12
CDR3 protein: CASSLLGVEAFF
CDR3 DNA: TGCGCCAGCAGCTTGCTCGGGGTTGAAGCTTTCTTT

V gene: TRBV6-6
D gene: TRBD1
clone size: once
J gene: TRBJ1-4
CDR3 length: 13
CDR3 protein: CASTGQENEKLFF
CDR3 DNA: TGTGCCAGCACGGGACAGGAGAATGAAAAACTGTTTTTT

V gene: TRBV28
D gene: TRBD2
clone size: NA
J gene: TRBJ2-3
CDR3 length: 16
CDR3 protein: CASSSPGAGGTDTQYF
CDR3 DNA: TGTGCCAGCAGTTCCCCCGGAGCGGGGGGGACAGATACGCAGTATTTT

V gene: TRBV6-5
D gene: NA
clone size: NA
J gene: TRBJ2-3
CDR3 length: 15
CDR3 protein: CASSYMASATDTQYF
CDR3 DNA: TGTGCCAGCAGTTACATGGCTAGCGCTACAGATACGCAGTATTTT

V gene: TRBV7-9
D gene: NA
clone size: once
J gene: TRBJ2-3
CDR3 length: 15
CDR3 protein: CASSLYPGSTDTQYF
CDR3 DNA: TGTGCCAGCAGCTTGTACCCGGGTAGCACAGATACGCAGTATTTT

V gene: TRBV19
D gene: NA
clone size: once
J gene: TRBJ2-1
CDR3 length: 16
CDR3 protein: CASNDPGHGIDNEQFF
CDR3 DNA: TGTGCCAGTAACGATCCGGGACACGGAATCGACAATGAGCAGTTCTTC

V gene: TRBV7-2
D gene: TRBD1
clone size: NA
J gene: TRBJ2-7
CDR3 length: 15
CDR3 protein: CASSQGQGLTYEQYF
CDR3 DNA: TGTGCCAGCAGCCAAGGACAGGGGTTAACCTACGAGCAGTACTTC

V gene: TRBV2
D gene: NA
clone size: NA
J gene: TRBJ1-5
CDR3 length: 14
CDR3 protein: CASSEALGAGSQHF
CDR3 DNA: TGTGCCAGCAGTGAAGCGCTTGGCGCGGGGTCCCAGCATTTT

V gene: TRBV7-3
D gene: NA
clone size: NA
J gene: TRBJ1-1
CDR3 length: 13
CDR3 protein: CASRFSPNTEAFF
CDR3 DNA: TGTGCCAGCAGGTTTTCTCCGAACACTGAAGCTTTCTTT

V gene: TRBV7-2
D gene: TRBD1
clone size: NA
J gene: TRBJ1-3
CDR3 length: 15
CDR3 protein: CASSRDRGSGNTIYF
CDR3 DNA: TGTGCCAGCAGCCGCGACAGGGGCTCTGGAAACACCATATATTTT

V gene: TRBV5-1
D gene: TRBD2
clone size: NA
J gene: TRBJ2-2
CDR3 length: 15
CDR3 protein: CATYAGGINTGELFF
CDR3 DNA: TGCGCCACCTACGCGGGAGGGATTAACACCGGGGAGCTGTTTTTT

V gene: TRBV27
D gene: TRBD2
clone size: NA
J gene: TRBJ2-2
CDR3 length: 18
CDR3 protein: CASRGPGSGGGSTGELFF
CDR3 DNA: TGTGCCAGCAGGGGCCCCGGGTCGGGCGGGGGTAGTACCGGGGAGCTGTTTTTT